This T cell receptor (beta chain) came from a study of graft-versus-host responses after intestinal transplantation. Study information: Recipients across the board were started on anti-thymocyte globulin induction, then kept on tacrolimus and steroids for two to three years. Study results and limitations: Recipient marrow held GvH clones, some first seen in ileum or blood.

The CDR3 is 15 residues long. V dropped 4 bases and J dropped 7; count of bases not matched to a gene: 6. Germline CDR1 and CDR2: SGHNT and YYREEE (reference sequence). Some clones are missing from TCRdb's copy, which holds only in-frame ones; the method was immunoSEQ multiplex PCR. The sample carries around 55,000 clones, 89% recorded once. Notes on this clone: The antigen is not known.

Material: unstimulated CD4+ T cells sorted from spleen or lymph node cells, obtained before transplant. The receptor comes from a human donor who was the organ donor for an intestinal transplant. The chain carries TRBV5-4 and TRBJ2-4; 12 positions match TRBD2. CDR3 loop: CASSLGLAGYNIQYF. The DNA for the CDR3 is TGTGCCAGCAGCCTCGGACTAGCGGGATATAACATTCAGTACTTC.